This note documents a single T cell receptor (beta chain) sequence. Its binding antigen is unknown. It has no much larger one-base neighbor in the sample; base qualities were not kept. In total, approximately 690 healthy bone marrow donors made up the cohort. All cohort members were sampled while nominally healthy, although unrecorded immune exposures were likely present. The donor tested CMV seronegative and was one of the 352 seronegative cohort members. A peripheral blood sample was provided by each donor, and peripheral blood mononuclear cells were used for TCR beta sequencing. Genomic DNA was extracted from the blood cell samples with the Qiagen DNeasy Blood Extraction Kit. Sequences SGDLS (CDR1) and YYNGEE (CDR2) are obtained from the germline V gene. Including the terminal cysteine and phenylalanine, the CDR3 comprises 15 residues. CDR3 DNA is the only sequence kept; it has 45 bases, read in frame from the first base. V is shortened by 7 bases, J by 0 bases, and the region joining them spans 13 bases.

The method behind the library was the immunoSEQ multiplex PCR assay. For the multiplex PCR, a mixture combining 60 forward primers for TCR Vbeta segments and 13 reverse primers for TCR Jbeta segments was used. A multiplex PCR assay on genomic DNA amplified the CDR3 region of rearranged TCR beta genes. The Illumina HiSeq System was used to sequence the amplified TCR beta libraries as 87-base-pair reads. Per the original workflow: A later analysis tallied 75 million to 85 million unique TCR beta chains across the 610 or so repertoires, and approximately 12 million of those chains were shared by two or more donors. Raw reads were error-corrected and collapsed into unique sequences with a nearest-neighbor algorithm that merged closely related sequences to remove PCR and sequencing errors. CDR3 sequences were aligned to IMGT reference sequences to assign V, D and J gene segments. For a sequence to be retained, at least a six-nucleotide match to both a V gene segment and a J gene segment was required. Rearrangements were classified as productive when the CDR3 lacked stop codons and remained in frame with V and J, and all other rearrangements were classified as non-productive. Following IMGT convention, CDR3 was defined as the stretch from the second conserved V-encoded cysteine up to the conserved J-encoded phenylalanine. Sequences without an unambiguous match to a single V gene segment were excluded from the earlier analysis of 587 of the donors. In an earlier analysis of roughly 600 of the donors, a V segment was called functional when productive rearrangements were above 56.7%, and segregating when the standard deviation between donors exceeded 5%. A statistical classification framework was developed to diagnose cytomegalovirus status using the catalog of TCR beta chain sequences. A later analysis assigned V and J genes by comparing TCR nucleotide sequences with IMGT/GENE-DB human TR gene sequences. Using the TCRdist pipeline, a later analysis assigned CDR3 sequences along with most-parsimonious VDJ recombination scenarios. A later analysis defined each TCR beta chain by its CDR3 amino acid sequence plus V-gene family, and excluded reads lacking a unique V-gene family. To address suspected cross-contamination and a sequencing artifact, a later analysis removed 550 to 750 highly shared, low-generation-probability nucleotide sequences. A later analysis calculated a clonal expansion index for each public chain from normalized within-repertoire ranks of inferred template counts. In a later analysis, generation probabilities were computed with a VDJ recombination model fitted to out-of-frame rearrangements, and the resulting probabilities were checked against IGoR. A later analysis scored TCR-TCR, TCR-HLA and TCR-CMV co-occurrence with hypergeometric tests, applying a repertoire-size bias correction to TCR pairs. To estimate false discovery rates, a later analysis permuted the HLA or CMV assignments 20 times. In a later analysis, co-occurring TCRs were grouped using DBSCAN, and TCRdist sequence similarity was added for clustering within HLA-allele-positive subsets. Repertoires with fewer than 30,000 or more than 120,000 public chains were left out of co-occurrence clustering, as were about 5 repertoires with anomalous nucleotide sharing. What TCRdb holds here is the immuneACCESS table cut down to in-frame rearrangements. Part of the clones is not present; checked against another copy, under half of the missing clones reflect an unresolved V gene, and the others are unexplained. V and J calls and clone size come straight from that table; D and trimming were deduced from the DNA. The sample profile shows about 160,000 clones; 80% of them were found once. Of the sample, approximately 4.8% is held by the ten largest clones.

This entry belongs to a study of cytomegalovirus exposure and HLA in healthy donors (dated by TCRdb to the late 2010s). Background for the entire study: An earlier analysis of roughly 500 of the donors reported 250 to 350 Gb of sequence data and around 100 million unique TCR beta sequences obtained from about 200 million T cells. An early release covering roughly 600 HLA-typed donors comprised approximately 290 gigabases of sequencing data and 85 million or so unique TCR sequences. Among the approximately 420 genotyped donors, approximately 77% belonged to the genetic ancestry cluster associated with self-reported Caucasian donors. The study aimed to test whether cataloging public T cell receptors could reveal signatures of past pathogen exposure. Using immunosequencing, the study profiled T cell repertoires from around 680 subjects and related those repertoires to cytomegalovirus serostatus. Besides the first cohort of about 730 subjects, a separate validation cohort made up of 90 to 150 different subjects was used. High-throughput TCR immunosequencing, statistical association of individual TCRs with disease status, and machine learning were combined to predict cytomegalovirus infection status. To study patterns of TCR occurrence, a later analysis re-analyzed previously published TCR beta repertoires from 650 to 750 donors and added high-resolution HLA genotyping. In the later analysis, no new phenotypic data were used to find candidate immune exposures; instead, reliance was placed on TCR beta sequences and their occurrence across donors. In an earlier analysis of about 590 of the donors, high-throughput TCR beta sequencing was used to judge whether each TCR beta V gene segment behaved as functional or pseudogenic. Donor age, sex, ethnicity and CMV serostatus were compiled together with the repertoire data. Genome-wide SNP genotypes for about 55% of the roughly 670 donors were used in a later genetic analysis, which treated that subset as a discovery cohort. All discovery cohort repertoires had been generated on a single sequencing platform. HLA typing included class I and class II loci at four-digit resolution. Typing coverage differed by locus: A, B, C, DRB1 and DQB1 were typed in roughly 620-630 donors, DQA1 in 500 to 550, DPA1 in nearly 610, and DPB1 in approximately 450. Four or five DR-DQ haplotypes were treated as single units for association and clustering because of strong linkage in the cohort. Across around 400 genotyped donors of the cohort, an average of approximately 220,000 unique TCR beta nucleotide sequences per donor were sequenced, and about a sixth of those sequences were non-productive. General study outcomes and caveats: In an earlier analysis of around 600 of the donors, most TCR beta V segments appeared in productive rearrangements about 87% or about 30% of the time, broadly matching IMGT annotations. Approximately 16 rarely observed V segments, including chromosome 9 orphons, were excluded from the earlier analysis of just under 600 of the donors because counts were too low. An association between a missense DCLRE1C variant and V-gene and J-gene trimming of TCR beta chains was found in a later genetic analysis and replicated in an independent cohort. A later analysis found that HLA-associated TCR beta chains were more clonally expanded and had lower generation probabilities than equally common non-associated chains. This cohort had only TCR beta chains sequenced, and the lack of alpha or paired-chain data limited which features could be detected. A later analysis found that most CMV-associated TCR beta chains appeared HLA-restricted, with HLA associations seemingly driven largely by CMV exposure. Because HLA typing was unavailable for some donors at each locus, only the typed subset was used in association tests. A later analysis associated approximately 17,000 TCR beta sequences with specific HLA alleles at a false discovery rate of 0.05. In the study, about 150 TCR beta chains were listed as associated with cytomegalovirus. Some IMGT-functional V segments, including TRBV6-2 and TRBV6-3, could not be distinguished by the 87-base-pair reads and were therefore excluded. In both the original and validation cohorts, the classifier was reported to diagnose cytomegalovirus status with high specificity and sensitivity. The presence/absence analyses assumed that sequencing depth was roughly uniform across donors, and that assumption may not be true. A further reported finding was that TCR beta sequences accurately predicted the HLA-A and HLA-B alleles for most subjects in the first cohort. Most TCR sequences were seen in very few donors, while some public TCRs were found in many individuals. Several of the top co-occurrence clusters appeared to be linked to parvovirus B19, influenza, CMV and Epstein-Barr virus, according to a later analysis. A later analysis found that TCR association rates varied across HLA loci, with DRB1 alleles showing the most associated TCRs and HLA-C alleles the fewest. It was suggested by the authors that the approach could potentially be generalized to other disease states and immunological phenotypes. Correlated functional status among segregating V segments might reflect linkage disequilibrium, but an unknown experimental factor could not be ruled out. In a later genetic analysis, fewer N-insertions in productive TCRs were reported among donors in an Asian-associated ancestry cluster than the roughly 640-donor mean. When HLA alleles, especially DR and DQ, strongly co-occurred, attributing TCR associations to individual alleles was difficult. A cluster of highly shared sequence variants was judged likely to represent a technical artifact of the sequencing pipeline. In vitro tests confirmed that three of the cytomegalovirus-associated TCR beta chains recognize cytomegalovirus antigens. The only immune exposure information available for the cohort was CMV serostatus.

Sequencing used PBMCs. The TCR comes from a man aged 30-40 years in good health and CMV-seronegative. Rearrangement joined TRBV9 to TRBJ1-4; the D gene is possibly TRBD1, with 5 bases matching. The nucleotide sequence reads as follows: TGTGCCAGCGGGGCGGCAGGCACAACTAATGAAAAACTGTTTTTT. Its amino acids are CASGAAGTTNEKLFF.